One and the same sample provided the 4 T cell receptor beta chains below, sequenced in a study of early T cells in non-severe SARS-CoV-2 infection. TCRdb redid the calling of the 5' RACE reads with MiXCR, one entry per CDR3 protein. The sample yields 60,000 to 70,000 distinct CDR3 sequences, less than 9.5% seen once. Sequencing input: whole blood. The receptors shown here come from an adult who was a healthcare worker with PCR-confirmed SARS-CoV-2 infection or an uninfected control (not recorded which).

This clonotype has only a few counts. This chain connects TRBV11-2 to TRBJ2-7, with D perhaps TRBD2 (5 bases). This CDR3 contains 14 residues. Germline assignment: CDR1 SGHAT and CDR2 FQNNGV. Deletions cut 1 base from V and 4 bases from J, with 11 bases between. The CDR3: CASSLAGKSYEQYF. As DNA, the CDR3 is TGTGCCAGCAGCTTAGCGGGGAAGTCGTACGAGCAGTACTTC.

V gene TRBV7-2 combines with J gene TRBJ2-7; D tentatively reads TRBD1 or TRBD2 (6 bases each). V gave up 5 bases and J gave up 3 bases, with 14 bases separating them. Germline CDR1 reads SGHTA; CDR2 reads FQGNSA. This CDR3 spans 14 amino acids. In DNA, the CDR3 is TGTGCCAGCAGCCCCCCCGGGGGCTACTACGAGCAGTACTTC. Translated, it gives CASSPPGGYYEQYF. Full variable domain (missing parts from reference TRBV7-2 and TRBJ2-7): GAGVSQSPSNKVTEKGKDVELRCDPISGHTALYWYRQSLGQGLEFLIYFQGNSAPDKSGLPSDRFSAERTGGSVSTLTIQRTQQEDSAVYLCASSPPGGYYEQYFGPGTRLTVT.

The chain links TRBV20-1 to TRBJ2-1, with 10 nucleotides matching TRBD2. CDR3 length: 16 residues. V was clipped by 6 bases and J by 2 bases; unmatched bases: 10. The germline V gene encodes CDR1 DFQATT and CDR2 SNEGSKA (reference sequence). The CDR3 sequence is CSAGAASGSPYNEQFF. CDR3 DNA: TGCAGTGCGGGGGCGGCTAGCGGGAGCCCCTACAATGAGCAGTTCTTC.

This clonotype was observed many times. The J gene is TRBJ2-1, the V gene TRBV2, with D perhaps matching TRBD2 (6 bases). Germline lookup yields CDR1 SNHLY and CDR2 FYNNEI. There are 18 residues in the CDR3. Trimming pared 7 bases from V and 0 bases from J, leaving 22 bases between. DNA for the CDR3: TGTGCCAGCACCACGGACGGGTTCGGGAGATCCTCCTACAATGAGCAGTTCTTC. Protein: CASTTDGFGRSSYNEQFF. Using reference TRBV2 and TRBJ2-1 for the parts outside the CDR3, the full variable domain is EPEVTQTPSHQVTQMGQEVILRCVPISNHLYFYWYRQILGQKVEFLVSFYNNEISEKSEIFDDQFSVERPDGSNFTLKIRSTKLEDSAMYFCASTTDGFGRSSYNEQFFGPGTRLTVL.